The 10 T cell receptor beta chains reported below all come from one sample, sequenced in a study of T cell changes during pregnancy in multiple sclerosis. Assay used: immunoSEQ multiplex PCR; TCRdb lists only in-frame clones, some missing. The sample gives about 40,000 clones, more than 85% of which show up once; approximately 8.4% is in the top ten. Material: CD8+ T cells from peripheral blood mononuclear cells, obtained before pregnancy. The receptors derive from a female donor with multiple sclerosis, enrolled in a pregnancy study.

The chain recombines TRBV15 with TRBJ2-3; a weak D match, TRBD2 (6 bases). The germline gives CDR1 LNHNV, CDR2 YYDKDF (reference sequence). The CDR3 runs to 16 residues. V was shortened by 1 base and J by 0 bases, with 11 bases between the two germline ends. CDR3 DNA: TGTGCCACCAGCAGAGCGGCGGGACGTAGCACAGATACGCAGTATTTT. Its translation: CATSRAAGRSTDTQYF.

In its sample, this clone was seen a few times. The gene calls are TRBV9 and TRBJ1-2; 7 bases are a match to TRBD1. The germline gives CDR1 SGDLS, CDR2 YYNGEE. This CDR3 is built from 13 residues. Unmatched junction bases numbered 8, after V lost 4 bases and J lost 8 bases. CDR3 loop: CASSPTTGFGYTF. CDR3 sequence (DNA): TGTGCCAGCAGCCCCACGACAGGGTTCGGCTACACCTTC.

This clone has just a few counts. This specimen includes other DNA sequences encoding the same CDR3. The V call is TRBV19, the J call TRBJ1-1; D is unclear. V was clipped by 3 bases and J by 0 bases, with 5 bases between them. Germline assignment: CDR1 LNHDA and CDR2 SQIVND (reference sequence). This CDR3 has 13 amino acids. CDR3 sequence: CASSISLNTEAFF. As DNA, the CDR3 is TGTGCCAGTAGTATCAGTCTGAACACTGAAGCTTTCTTT.

This chain links TRBV27 with TRBJ2-1; possible D gene TRBD2, 7 bases. The CDR3 contains 14 residues. In germline, CDR1 is MNHEY, CDR2 SMNVEV (reference sequence). The V end was cut by 6 bases, the J end by 3 bases, with 12 bases between. This CDR3 reads CASRAGHSYNEQFF. CDR3 in DNA: TGTGCCAGCAGAGCGGGACACAGCTACAATGAGCAGTTCTTC.

The genes are TRBV10-1 and TRBJ2-7; 11 positions agree with TRBD2. Germline-derived CDR1 and CDR2 are WNHNN and SYGVQD (reference sequence). The V and J ends lost 7 bases and 2 bases, in that order; junction bases with no gene match: 13. CDR3 length: 17 residues. In DNA, the CDR3 is TGCGCCAGCACTCTGCTCGGGATAGCGGGAGGGCCCTACGAGCAGTACTTC. Translation: CASTLLGIAGGPYEQYF.

This clone appeared a single time. J is TRBJ2-3 and V is TRBV6-6; 10 bases agree with TRBD2. The J segment lost 6 bases and the V segment lost 6 bases, leaving 9 bases of the junction unmatched. Germline lookup yields CDR1 MNHNY and CDR2 SVGAGI (reference sequence). The CDR3 has 15 residues. The CDR3 bases are TGTGCCAGCAGCTTTAATAGCGGGAGGAGGGATACGCAGTATTTT. Protein product: CASSFNSGRRDTQYF.

The V gene is TRBV27, the J gene TRBJ2-7; TRBD2 matches 11 bases. Germline V lookup: CDR1 MNHEY, CDR2 SMNVEV (reference sequence). This CDR3 is built from 15 residues. V was pared by 5 bases and J by 1 base, with 4 bases of the junction left unmatched. CDR3 in amino acids: CASSRRTSGSYEQYF. As DNA, the CDR3 is TGTGCCAGCAGTCGCCGGACTAGCGGGTCCTACGAGCAGTACTTC.

The chain has TRBV9 and TRBJ2-7, with 9 positions matching TRBD1. Germline lookup yields CDR1 SGDLS and CDR2 YYNGEE. V shed 1 base, J shed 2 bases, and the junction held 4 bases outside the gene matches. CDR3 size: 15 residues. The CDR3 nucleotides read TGTGCCAGCAGCGTATCGGGGACAGGGCCCTACGAGCAGTACTTC. It translates to CASSVSGTGPYEQYF.

This sequence joins TRBV29-1 and TRBJ1-5, with TRBD1 as a possible D gene (5 bases). The CDR3 contains 15 residues. CDR1 is SQVTM, CDR2 ANQGSEA, per germline. Trimming left V 7 bases short and J 3 bases short, with 19 bases between. The CDR3 here is CSATTWAGLNQPQHF. Written as DNA, the CDR3 is TGCAGCGCCACCACTTGGGCGGGGCTCAATCAGCCCCAGCATTTT.

The chain has TRBV13 and TRBJ2-3; possible D gene TRBD2, 7 bases. CDR1 is PRHDT, CDR2 FYEKMQ, per germline (reference sequence). With 3 bases removed from V and 4 bases from J, the gap between germline ends came to 17 bases. The CDR3 has 16 residues. The CDR3 DNA sequence: TGTGCCAGCAGCTTGAATGAGGGGCGGGGGCCAGATACGCAGTATTTT. It specifies CASSLNEGRGPDTQYF.